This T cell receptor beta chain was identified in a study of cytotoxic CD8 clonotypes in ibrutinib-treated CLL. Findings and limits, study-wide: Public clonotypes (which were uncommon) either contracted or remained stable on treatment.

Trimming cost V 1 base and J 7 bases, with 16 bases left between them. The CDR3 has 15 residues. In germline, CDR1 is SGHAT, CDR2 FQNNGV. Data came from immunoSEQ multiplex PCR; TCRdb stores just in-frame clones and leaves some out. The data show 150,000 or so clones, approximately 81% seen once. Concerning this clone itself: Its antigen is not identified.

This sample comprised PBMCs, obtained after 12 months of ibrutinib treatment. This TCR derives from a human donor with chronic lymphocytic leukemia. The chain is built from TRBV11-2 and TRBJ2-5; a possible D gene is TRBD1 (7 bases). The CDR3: CASSLVRDSVWTQYF. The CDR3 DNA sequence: TGTGCCAGCAGCTTAGTGCGGGACAGCGTATGGACCCAGTACTTC.